This section outlines one T cell receptor (beta chain) sequence together with its context. Antigen: not known. This specimen comes from a study of beta chain features in type 1 diabetes. The entirety of the isolated RNA underwent reverse transcription, so expressed TCRB transcripts were sequenced. Repertoires were generated with immunoSEQ multiplex PCR, while TCRdb's copy carries only in-frame clones and drops some. The sample yields 860,000 or so clones, about a sixth seen once. General study findings and limits: Type 1 diabetes patients had moderately but significantly shorter TCRB CDR3s in all four CD4+ subsets.

Germline V lookup: CDR1 LNHDA, CDR2 SQIVND (reference sequence). The CDR3 has 15 residues. The V segment lost 9 bases and the J segment 0 bases; nucleotides outside the gene matches: 5. A heparinised blood draw that averaged roughly 100 mL was obtained once from each donor. The chain recombines TRBV19 with TRBJ2-2; 9 positions match TRBD2. Material for sequencing was naive CD4+ T cells from blood. This clonotype was sampled from a young woman in good health. In DNA form, the CDR3 reads TGTGCCAGCAGAGTAGCGGGAGCGAACACCGGGGAGCTGTTTTTT. Encoded protein: CASRVAGANTGELFF.